This TCR beta chain was observed in a study of patients and donors after allogeneic stem cell transplantation. TCRdb re-called the RT-PCR reads through MiXCR, storing one row per CDR3 protein. The sample holds about a million distinct CDR3 sequences; over 15% are singletons and the top ten take 5% to 6.5%. V gave up 4 bases and J gave up 4 bases, with 16 bases separating them. CDR3 length equals 15 residues. This clonotype appeared a few times. The sequencing input was blood, either unsorted or a sorted T cell fraction (not recorded which). The TCR was taken from a human donor who was either an allogeneic HSCT recipient or a stem cell or donor lymphocyte infusion donor (not recorded which). It is not recorded whose cells these are; they may come from a transplant donor. V and J are TRBV12-3 or TRBV12-4 and TRBJ1-1; D ambiguous. CDR3 DNA: TGTGCCAGCAGTTCCATAAGGCGCAGGTCCACTGAAGCTTTCTTT. Residues: CASSSIRRRSTEAFF.